This entry is about one T cell receptor beta chain. CDR3 length: 16 amino acids. J gave up 2 bases and V 3 bases, and 11 bases lay outside the gene matches. Germline-derived CDR1 and CDR2 are SGDLS and YYNGEE. Using immunoSEQ multiplex PCR, the repertoire was profiled, and TCRdb retains in-frame clones only, with some absent. The sample lists about 820,000 clones; roughly 92% were seen once. The naive CD8 population came from CD45RO-negative cells selected for CCR7, without terminally differentiated effector memory CD45RA+ cells. The record originates from a study of shared clonotypes between healthy human individuals.

The material sequenced was naive CD8+ T cells sorted from blood. This receptor was obtained from a man younger than 40 in good health. The chain employs TRBV9 and TRBJ2-7, with TRBD1 identical over 7 bases. The CDR3, as DNA: TGTGCCAGCAGCGCCCGACAGGGAGCGGAGACCTACGAGCAGTACTTC. Translation: CASSARQGAETYEQYF.